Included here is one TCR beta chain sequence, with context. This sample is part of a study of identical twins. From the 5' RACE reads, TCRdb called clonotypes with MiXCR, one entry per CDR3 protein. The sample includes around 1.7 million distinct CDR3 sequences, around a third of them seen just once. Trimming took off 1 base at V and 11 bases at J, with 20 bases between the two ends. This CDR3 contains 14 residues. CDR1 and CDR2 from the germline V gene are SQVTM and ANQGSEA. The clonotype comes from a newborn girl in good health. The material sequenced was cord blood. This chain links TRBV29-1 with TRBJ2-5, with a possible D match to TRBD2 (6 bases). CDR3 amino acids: CSVEGGDRNNEQYF. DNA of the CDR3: TGCAGCGTTGAAGGGGGGGATCGGAACAATGAGCAGTACTTC.